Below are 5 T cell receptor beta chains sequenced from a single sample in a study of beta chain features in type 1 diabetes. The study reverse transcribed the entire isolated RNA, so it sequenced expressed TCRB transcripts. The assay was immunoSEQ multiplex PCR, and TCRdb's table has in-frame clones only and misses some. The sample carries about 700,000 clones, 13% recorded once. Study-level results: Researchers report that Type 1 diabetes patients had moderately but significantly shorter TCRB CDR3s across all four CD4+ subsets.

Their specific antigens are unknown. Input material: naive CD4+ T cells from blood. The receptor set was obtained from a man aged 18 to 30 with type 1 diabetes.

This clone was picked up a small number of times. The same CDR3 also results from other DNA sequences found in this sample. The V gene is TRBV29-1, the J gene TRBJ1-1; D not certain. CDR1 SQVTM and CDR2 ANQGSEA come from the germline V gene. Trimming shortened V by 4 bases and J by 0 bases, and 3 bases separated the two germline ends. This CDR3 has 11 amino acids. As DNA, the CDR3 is TGCAGCGTTGGCCTGAACACTGAAGCTTTCTTT. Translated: CSVGLNTEAFF.

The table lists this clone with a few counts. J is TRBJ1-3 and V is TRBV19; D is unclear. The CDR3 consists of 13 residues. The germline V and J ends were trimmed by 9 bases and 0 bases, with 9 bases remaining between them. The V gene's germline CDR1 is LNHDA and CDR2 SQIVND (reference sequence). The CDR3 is CASRPDSGNTIYF. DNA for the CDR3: TGTGCCAGCCGACCTGACTCTGGAAACACCATATATTTT.

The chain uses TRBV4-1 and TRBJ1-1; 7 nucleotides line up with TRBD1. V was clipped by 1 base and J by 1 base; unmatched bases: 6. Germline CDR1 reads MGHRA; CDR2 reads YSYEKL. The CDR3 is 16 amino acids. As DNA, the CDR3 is TGCGCCAGCAGCCAAGGCGCGGGACAGCCGAACACTGAAGCTTTCTTT. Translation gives CASSQGAGQPNTEAFF.

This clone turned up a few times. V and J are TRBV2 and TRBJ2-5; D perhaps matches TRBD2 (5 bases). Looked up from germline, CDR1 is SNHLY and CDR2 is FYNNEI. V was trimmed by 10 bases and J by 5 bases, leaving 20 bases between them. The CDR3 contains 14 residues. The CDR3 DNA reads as TGTGCCATACACGGCCCTCGAGGGATTGAGACCCAGTACTTC. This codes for CAIHGPRGIETQYF. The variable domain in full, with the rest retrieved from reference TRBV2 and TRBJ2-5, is EPEVTQTPSHQVTQMGQEVILRCVPISNHLYFYWYRQILGQKVEFLVSFYNNEISEKSEIFDDQFSVERPDGSNFTLKIRSTKLEDSAMYFCAIHGPRGIETQYFGPGTRLLVL.

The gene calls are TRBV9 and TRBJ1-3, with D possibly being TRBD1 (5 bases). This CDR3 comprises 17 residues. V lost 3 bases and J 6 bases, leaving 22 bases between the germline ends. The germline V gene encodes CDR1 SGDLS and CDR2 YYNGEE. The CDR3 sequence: CASSASPQALIQNTIYF. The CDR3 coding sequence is TGTGCCAGCAGCGCCTCGCCACAGGCCCTCATACAAAACACCATATATTTT.